The next 30 T cell receptor beta chains were all read from a single sample in a study of cytomegalovirus exposure and HLA in healthy donors. PCR primers comprised 60 Vbeta and 13 Jbeta primers. Sequencing used immunoSEQ multiplex PCR; TCRdb keeps in-frame clones, though not all of them. The repertoire consists of some 180,000 clones, with approximately 82% occurring once and the leading ten covering about 1.7%. What was sequenced was PBMCs. The source of these receptors is a woman in her late teens or twenties in good health and CMV-seronegative.

This clone was counted only a few times. The CDR3 coding sequence is TGTGCCATCAGTGGGGACAATGGGTCCAGGTCGGGGGAGCAGTACTTC. Protein: CAISGDNGSRSGEQYF. The chain is built from TRBV10-3 and TRBJ2-7; perhaps TRBD1 as D (6 bases). Per the germline V gene, CDR1 is ENHRY and CDR2 is SYGVKD. There are 16 residues in the CDR3. V was trimmed by 4 bases and J by 7 bases, leaving 23 bases between them.

This chain uses TRBV6-5 with TRBJ2-1; TRBD1 matches at 10 bases. The CDR3 covers 16 residues. CDR1 is MNHEY, CDR2 SVGAGI, per germline. Unmatched junction bases numbered 8, after V lost 2 bases and J lost 7 bases. In DNA form, the CDR3 reads TGTGCCAGCAGTTACGAGGGACAGGGGTTTAGGAATGAGCAGTTCTTC. Amino acid sequence: CASSYEGQGFRNEQFF.

The rearrangement links TRBV2 to TRBJ2-7; D may be TRBD2 (5 bases). The germline gives CDR1 SNHLY, CDR2 FYNNEI. Trimming removed 8 bases at V and 6 bases at J, with 17 bases between. The CDR3 loop spans 13 amino acids. CDR3 coding DNA: TGTGCCAGCGGATGGTCTACTGCGGGCGAGCAGTACTTC. It specifies CASGWSTAGEQYF.

The chain uses TRBV11-2 and TRBJ2-3; 7 bases map to TRBD2. The germline V gene has CDR1 SGHAT and CDR2 FQNNGV. CDR3 length: 13 residues. The V segment lost 8 bases and the J segment 2 bases; nucleotides outside the gene matches: 4. The CDR3 here is CASRLAITDTQYF. The CDR3 nucleotides read TGTGCCAGCCGACTAGCTATCACAGATACGCAGTATTTT.

This chain links TRBV7-9 with TRBJ2-7; D remains unclear. The germline CDR1 and CDR2 sequences are SEHNR and FQNEAQ (reference sequence). V lost 5 bases to trimming and J lost 3 bases, with 11 bases between them. The length of the CDR3 is 13 residues. In nucleotides, the CDR3 is TGTGCCAGCAGCCCCGGGTCCCTCTACGAGCAGTACTTC. Its protein product is CASSPGSLYEQYF.

V usage is TRBV4-2 and J usage is TRBJ2-1, with a tentative D call TRBD1 (6 bases). The CDR3 is 15 residues long. With 2 bases removed from V and 4 bases from J, the gap between germline ends came to 12 bases. CDR1 LGHNA and CDR2 YNFKEQ come from the germline V gene. Written as DNA, the CDR3 is TGTGCCAGCAGCCAATCGGGACAAGAATACAATGAGCAGTTCTTC. It yields the protein CASSQSGQEYNEQFF.

This chain connects TRBV7-2 to TRBJ1-5; possible D gene TRBD1, 6 bases. The CDR3 loop spans 15 amino acids. The V gene's germline CDR1 is SGHTA and CDR2 FQGNSA. V was pared by 6 bases and J by 7 bases, with 19 bases between. The CDR3 region is CASSEGTPGVQPQHF. CDR3 DNA: TGTGCCAGCAGTGAGGGGACCCCAGGGGTCCAGCCCCAGCATTTT.

The chain joins TRBV30 to TRBJ1-6; 7 bases line up with TRBD1. V was pared by 0 bases and J by 6 bases, with 2 bases of the junction left unmatched. Germline-derived CDR1 and CDR2 are GTSNPN and SVGIG (reference sequence). The CDR3 length is 14 residues. The CDR3 coding sequence is TGTGCCTGGAGTGTGACAGGGATTAATTCACCCCTCCACTTT. Translating it yields CAWSVTGINSPLHF.

This clone was detected only once. V is TRBV29-1 and J is TRBJ2-3; 14 nucleotides agree with TRBD2. Unmatched junction bases numbered 3, after V lost 4 bases and J lost 3 bases. Germline CDR1 is SQVTM and CDR2 is ANQGSEA. There are 15 residues in the CDR3. CDR3 sequence reads: CSVVTSGRGTDTQYF. CDR3 bases: TGCAGCGTTGTGACTAGCGGGAGGGGTACAGATACGCAGTATTTT.

As for this clone: Germline is not matched at one junction end, which may reflect a read error. V and J are TRBV7-9 and TRBJ1-3, with D unresolved. Germline V gene data show CDR1 as SEHNR and CDR2 as FQNEAQ (reference sequence). CDR3 length: 16 amino acids. CDR3 DNA sequence: TGTTCCAGCAGCTTTGAAACCGCGGTCTCTGGAAACACCATATATTTT. Its protein product is CSSSFETAVSGNTIYF.

This chain uses TRBV18 with TRBJ1-6, with D maybe TRBD1 (6 bases). The germline V gene encodes CDR1 KGHSH and CDR2 LQKENI. Trimming removed 2 bases at V and 5 bases at J, with 10 bases between. The CDR3 is made up of 15 amino acids. Here the CDR3 reads CASSPVRGDNSPLHF. CDR3 in DNA: TGTGCCAGCTCACCAGTCAGGGGAGATAATTCACCCCTCCACTTT.

This clone appeared a few times. The J gene is TRBJ2-1, the V gene TRBV4-3; perhaps TRBD2 as D (5 bases). This CDR3 is built from 15 residues. Trimming pared 4 bases from V and 0 bases from J, leaving 10 bases between. Germline V gene sequence: CDR1 LGHNA, CDR2 YSLEER. The CDR3 protein is CASSPEADSYNEQFF. CDR3 in DNA: TGCGCCAGCAGCCCTGAAGCGGACTCCTACAATGAGCAGTTCTTC.

CDR3 DNA: TGTGCCAGCAGACCACTTAGCGGGAGCTCCTACAATGAGCAGTTCTTC. Translating gives CASRPLSGSSYNEQFF. The rearrangement uses TRBV5-8 and TRBJ2-1, with 9 bases that match TRBD2. Germline CDR1 reads SGHTS; CDR2 reads YDEGEE. This CDR3 is 16 amino acids long. J lost 0 bases, V lost 5 bases, and 6 bases had no gene match.

The chain is built from TRBV4-3 and TRBJ2-5, with a possible D match to TRBD2 (5 bases). Germline V CDR1 and CDR2: LGHNA, YSLEER. The V end lost 0 bases, the J end lost 1 base, and 9 bases lay between the germline ends. This CDR3 comprises 15 residues. CDR3 in DNA: TGCGCCAGCAGCCAAGATGCGGGCAGCCAAGAGACCCAGTACTTC. It yields the protein CASSQDAGSQETQYF.

The chain has TRBV7-2 and TRBJ2-7; 10 nucleotides match TRBD2. V lost 1 base to trimming and J lost 0 bases; unmatched junction nucleotides: 6. Germline V gene data show CDR1 as SGHTA and CDR2 as FQGNSA. This CDR3 comprises 17 residues. The CDR3 sequence is CASSLDWTSGSSYEQYF. The CDR3 DNA follows: TGTGCCAGCAGCTTAGACTGGACTAGCGGAAGCTCCTACGAGCAGTACTTC.

V gene TRBV10-3 combines with J gene TRBJ2-7; D possibly corresponds to TRBD2 (7 bases). The CDR3 is 14 residues long. Trimming cost V 6 bases and J 7 bases, with 19 bases left between them. Germline CDR1 and CDR2: ENHRY and SYGVKD. The CDR3 DNA follows: TGTGCCATCAGCCCCCGGGCGGGGGCGGAAGAGCAGTACTTC. This codes for CAISPRAGAEEQYF.

This chain links TRBV7-9 with TRBJ2-1; D is ambiguous. Trimming stripped 6 bases from V and 0 bases from J, with 6 bases between. Germline V gene lookup returns CDR1 SEHNR and CDR2 FQNEAQ (reference sequence). The CDR3 spans 13 residues. CDR3 nucleotide sequence: TGTGCCAGCAGGGGCGACTCCTACAATGAGCAGTTCTTC. The encoded protein is CASRGDSYNEQFF.

CDR3 protein: CASSRRGTSGTDTQYF. The CDR3 region has the DNA TGCGCCAGCAGCCGCAGAGGGACTAGCGGCACAGATACGCAGTATTTT. The gene calls are TRBV5-1 and TRBJ2-3; 10 bases are shared with TRBD2. This CDR3 contains 16 residues. The trim removed 4 bases at V and 1 base at J, leaving 6 bases unmatched. Germline V lookup: CDR1 SGHRS, CDR2 YFSETQ.

This chain connects TRBV7-2 to TRBJ1-3; D is uncertain. Germline V gene sequence: CDR1 SGHTA, CDR2 FQGNSA. This CDR3 has 17 residues. Trimming removed 3 bases from V and 2 bases from J, with 17 bases in between. This CDR3 is CASSFIPAGAAGNTIYF. The CDR3 region has the DNA TGTGCCAGCAGCTTTATCCCAGCGGGCGCTGCTGGAAACACCATATATTTT.

This clone came up a few times. The chain employs TRBV9 and TRBJ2-5, with 7 bases matching TRBD1. CDR1 and CDR2 (germline): SGDLS, YYNGEE. This CDR3 region has 16 residues. V was clipped by 3 bases and J by 5 bases; unmatched bases: 13. The CDR3 reads CASSARGGLLEETQYF. CDR3 sequence (DNA): TGTGCCAGCAGCGCGAGAGGGGGCCTGTTGGAGGAGACCCAGTACTTC.

This clone was seen just once. This chain connects TRBV5-8 to TRBJ1-5; 10 nucleotides match TRBD1. From germline, CDR1 is SGHTS and CDR2 YDEGEE. Trimming cost V 4 bases and J 7 bases; bases outside gene matches: 14. The CDR3 totals 17 residues. The CDR3: CASSPELGQGSEQPQHF. CDR3 nucleotides: TGTGCCAGCAGCCCGGAGTTGGGACAGGGGTCAGAGCAGCCCCAGCATTTT.

The chain couples TRBV7-9 to TRBJ1-5; 8 bases are a match to TRBD1. Germline values: CDR1 SEHNR, CDR2 FQNEAQ (reference sequence). With V trimmed by 4 bases and J by 8 bases, 4 bases remained unmatched. There are 13 residues in the CDR3. The DNA of the CDR3 is TGTGCCAGCAGCTCAGACAGGGGAGAGCCCCAGCATTTT. Amino acids: CASSSDRGEPQHF.

The genes are TRBV16 and TRBJ2-7; 9 nucleotides line up with TRBD1. This CDR3 is 15 amino acids long. The junction had 8 bases not matched to a gene; V was cut back by 4 bases and J by 4 bases. Germline CDR1 KGHSY, CDR2 FQNENV. CDR3 region: CASSPPTGGIYEQYF. The CDR3 DNA is TGTGCCAGCAGCCCCCCGACAGGGGGAATTTACGAGCAGTACTTC.

This rearrangement joins TRBV6-5 to TRBJ2-7; TRBD2 agrees at 10 bases. The CDR3 spans 16 residues. The germline CDR1 and CDR2 sequences are MNHEY and SVGAGI. The junction had 8 bases not matched to a gene; V was cut back by 2 bases and J by 4 bases. The CDR3 loop reads CASSYKAGGPGYEQYV. The CDR3 DNA follows: TGTGCCAGCAGTTACAAAGCGGGAGGGCCAGGGTACGAGCAGTACGTC.

This sequence joins TRBV7-6 and TRBJ2-2; TRBD2 is a possible D gene (6 bases). Germline loops: CDR1 SGHVS, CDR2 FNYEAQ. The V end lost 3 bases, the J end lost 0 bases, and 8 bases lay between the germline ends. The CDR3 length is 15 residues. The CDR3 sequence: CASSFGLPNTGELFF. DNA for the CDR3: TGTGCCAGCAGCTTCGGACTACCGAACACCGGGGAGCTGTTTTTT. Combining the CDR3 with reference TRBV7-6 and TRBJ2-2 gives the whole variable domain GAGVSQSPRYKVTKRGQDVALRCDPISGHVSLYWYRQALGQGPEFLTYFNYEAQQDKSGLPNDRFSAERPEGSISTLTIQRTEQRDSAMYRCASSFGLPNTGELFFGEGSRLTVL.

The chain combines TRBV11-2 with TRBJ2-1, with D possibly TRBD2 on 6 matching bases. The CDR3 contains 15 residues. In germline, CDR1 is SGHAT, CDR2 FQNNGV. V shed 3 bases and J shed 8 bases, with 17 bases lying between them. CDR3 sequence reads: CASSFGVAEGHEQFF. CDR3 DNA sequence: TGTGCCAGCAGCTTTGGGGTAGCGGAAGGACATGAGCAGTTCTTC.

The rearrangement uses TRBV7-2 and TRBJ1-6; TRBD1 agrees at 10 bases. Per the germline V gene, CDR1 is SGHTA and CDR2 is FQGNSA. The CDR3 totals 16 residues. With 4 bases clipped from V and 9 bases from J, the junction kept 9 bases outside the gene matches. The CDR3 loop reads CASSSGTGVRISPLHF. The CDR3 DNA follows: TGTGCCAGCAGCTCTGGGACAGGGGTTCGTATTTCACCCCTCCACTTT.

The V and J genes are TRBV7-7 and TRBJ2-7; D gene ambiguous. Per germline, CDR1 SSHAT and CDR2 FNYEAQ (reference sequence). V lost 5 bases, J lost 7 bases, and 15 bases lay in between. This CDR3 comprises 13 residues. The CDR3 here is CASSPDSWREQYF. DNA for the CDR3: TGTGCCAGCAGCCCCGATTCTTGGCGGGAGCAGTACTTC.

The chain uses TRBV11-2 and TRBJ2-1, with TRBD2 matching over 8 bases. Looked up from germline, CDR1 is SGHAT and CDR2 is FQNNGV. The CDR3 totals 16 residues. Germline trimming cut 1 base from V and 3 bases from J; bases unmatched to any gene: 5. The CDR3 bases are TGTGCCAGCAGCTTAGTTGTCGGGAGGGTCTACAATGAGCAGTTCTTC. Its protein product is CASSLVVGRVYNEQFF. Variable domain in full (rest from reference TRBV11-2 and TRBJ2-1): EAGVAQSPRYKIIEKRQSVAFWCNPISGHATLYWYQQILGQGPKLLIQFQNNGVVDDSQLPKDRFSAERLKGVDSTLKIQPAKLEDSAVYLCASSLVVGRVYNEQFFGPGTRLTVL.

The V and J genes are TRBV7-6 and TRBJ2-3, with 7 nucleotides matching TRBD2. Trimming cost V 6 bases and J 4 bases; bases outside gene matches: 10. This CDR3 contains 15 residues. CDR1 and CDR2 (germline): SGHVS, FNYEAQ. The CDR3: CASSPRSAGPDTQYF. In DNA, the CDR3 is TGTGCCAGCAGTCCCAGGTCAGCGGGGCCAGATACGCAGTATTTT.